This section outlines one TCR beta chain sequence together with its context. Its binding antigen is unknown. No quality values exist for individual bases; no much larger clone is one base distant. Inclusive of the bounding cysteine and phenylalanine, the CDR3 is 18 residues long. CDR3 DNA only is kept here, 54 bases in frame from base 1. Reading the germline V gene (reference sequence) gives CDR1 SGHNT and CDR2 YYREEE. Trimming takes 1 base off V and 0 bases off J; junction bases not matched to a gene: 11. Per the publication, the treatment or condition label means: in vitro stimulation with specific CMV peptide epitopes to enrich CMV-specific T cells. This record comes from a study of T cell repertoires in cytomegalovirus infection (dated by TCRdb to about 2019). About the full investigation: The peptide stimulations were aimed at well-studied HLA-B-restricted epitopes as well as recently identified HLA-C-restricted CMV epitopes, whose presentation resists viral immunomodulation. Donor HLA type was relevant to the analysis, because carriage of CMV infection together with the matching HLA type was indicated by public TCR beta signatures. Results and caveats for the whole study, not just this receptor: In both this cohort and an independent cohort of 352 donors, the cumulative frequency of public TCR beta family members distinguished carriers of CMV infection plus the relevant HLA type. In the ex vivo response, HLA-C-restricted CMV-specific TCR beta clonotypes were dominant, and in two of eight donors the single most frequent clonotype came from this HLA-C-restricted group.

Instrument used: Illumina HiSeq 1500. TCRdb reprocessed the public reads (quality trimming at Q25 with fastp, clone calling with MiXCR) and kept in-frame beta chains. Each entry merges the rows of one CDR3 protein and shows their most common DNA and genes. The sample includes tens of thousands of distinct CDR3 sequences, with around 27% observed a single time. The ten largest clones capture about 60% of the sample. The receptor was derived from a human donor in good health (CMV status not recorded). Some clones in this sample may be carry-over from other donors' samples. The sequencing used CD8+ T cells from cultured PBMCs, collected from culture after CMV antigen stimulation. Recombination connected TRBV5-4 to TRBJ1-1, and TRBD1 aligns with 8 junction nucleotides. The DNA reads TGTGCCAGCAGCTTGTGGGGACAGACAGGGGCCATGAACACTGAAGCTTTCTTT. The translation is CASSLWGQTGAMNTEAFF.